These 8 T cell receptor beta chains originate from one sample sequenced in a study of T cell responses to AZD1222 COVID-19 vaccine. The method was immunoSEQ multiplex PCR; TCRdb's version includes in-frame clones alone and lacks a portion of them. Found here are approximately 180,000 clones, 75% to 90% of them singletons; the top ten hold roughly 4%. This material consisted of peripheral blood, taken 28 days after the second dose of the MenACWY control vaccine. These receptors all stem from an adult who received the MenACWY meningococcal vaccine as a control.

The chain employs TRBV7-2 and TRBJ1-5; D not resolved. CDR3 size: 13 residues. The germline V and J ends were trimmed by 5 bases and 3 bases, with 8 bases remaining between them. Germline CDR1 is SGHTA and CDR2 is FQGNSA. The CDR3 loop is CASSGWDNQPQHF. The CDR3 coding sequence is TGTGCCAGCAGCGGATGGGACAATCAGCCCCAGCATTTT. The whole variable domain, remainder taken from reference TRBV7-2 and TRBJ1-5, is GAGVSQSPSNKVTEKGKDVELRCDPISGHTALYWYRQSLGQGLEFLIYFQGNSAPDKSGLPSDRFSAERTGGSVSTLTIQRTQQEDSAVYLCASSGWDNQPQHFGDGTRLSIL.

The chain couples TRBV10-3 to TRBJ1-1; unclear D gene. The CDR3 has 11 residues. Germline assignment: CDR1 ENHRY and CDR2 SYGVKD. V was trimmed by 0 bases and J by 9 bases, leaving 5 bases between them. The CDR3 DNA reads TGTGCCATCAGTGAGTCGGGGAAAGCTTTCTTT. It specifies CAISESGKAFF.

CDR3 region: CASPSGDTGELFF. Here the CDR3 DNA reads TGTGCCAGTCCCTCGGGGGACACCGGGGAGCTGTTTTTT. J is TRBJ2-2 and V is TRBV28; perhaps TRBD2 as D (6 bases). V lost 9 bases and J lost 3, with 11 bases in between. The CDR3 length is 13 residues. Germline values: CDR1 MDHEN, CDR2 SYDVKM.

This clone occurred once. The rearrangement uses TRBV29-1 and TRBJ1-5; tentative D call: TRBD1 (5 bases). Trimming left V 4 bases short and J 4 bases short, with 14 bases between. The CDR3 has 14 amino acids. Looked up from germline, CDR1 is SQVTM and CDR2 is ANQGSEA. DNA for the CDR3: TGCAGCGTTGCATCCGGGGCGCGGAATCAGCCCCAGCATTTT. Its translation is CSVASGARNQPQHF. The variable domain in full, completed from reference TRBV29-1 and TRBJ1-5, reads SAVISQKPSRDICQRGTSLTIQCQVDSQVTMMFWYRQQPGQSLTLIATANQGSEATYESGFVIDKFPISRPNLTFSTLTVSNMSPEDSSIYLCSVASGARNQPQHFGDGTRLSIL.

V and J are TRBV7-2 and TRBJ2-3; no firm D call. V lost 3 bases to trimming and J lost 1 base, with 11 bases between them. CDR3 length: 15 amino acids. Germline V gene sequence: CDR1 SGHTA, CDR2 FQGNSA. CDR3 sequence (DNA): TGTGCCAGCAGCTTTGGGGTTGCGCGCACAGATACGCAGTATTTT. Translating it yields CASSFGVARTDTQYF. Together with reference TRBV7-2 and TRBJ2-3, the CDR3 gives the full variable domain: GAGVSQSPSNKVTEKGKDVELRCDPISGHTALYWYRQSLGQGLEFLIYFQGNSAPDKSGLPSDRFSAERTGGSVSTLTIQRTQQEDSAVYLCASSFGVARTDTQYFGPGTRLTVL.

The rearrangement joins TRBV25-1 to TRBJ2-2; D tentatively fits TRBD1 or TRBD2 (5 bases each). Looked up from germline, CDR1 is MGHDK and CDR2 is SYGVNS. This CDR3 has 14 residues. Trimming removed 4 bases at V and 4 bases at J, with 10 bases between. CDR3 amino acids: CASSARGGTGELFF. The CDR3 DNA is TGTGCCAGCAGTGCGAGGGGTGGCACCGGGGAGCTGTTTTTT.

The V gene is TRBV7-2, the J gene TRBJ2-7; D is perhaps TRBD1 (6 bases). The germline V gene has CDR1 SGHTA and CDR2 FQGNSA. This CDR3 is 15 amino acids long. Trimming cost V 2 bases and J 0 bases, with 11 bases left between them. The CDR3 DNA reads as TGTGCCAGCAGCTTATCAAGGACAGCCTCCTACGAGCAGTACTTC. Protein: CASSLSRTASYEQYF. The full variable domain, with the rest looked up from reference TRBV7-2 and TRBJ2-7, is GAGVSQSPSNKVTEKGKDVELRCDPISGHTALYWYRQSLGQGLEFLIYFQGNSAPDKSGLPSDRFSAERTGGSVSTLTIQRTQQEDSAVYLCASSLSRTASYEQYFGPGTRLTVT.

The chain recombines TRBV6-5 with TRBJ1-1; perhaps TRBD1 as D (5 bases). This CDR3 spans 14 amino acids. The V and J ends lost 0 bases and 11 bases respectively, with 16 bases between them. Per the germline V gene, CDR1 is MNHEY and CDR2 is SVGAGI. The chain's CDR3 is CASSYSRAGKTAFF. CDR3 coding DNA: TGTGCCAGCAGTTACTCGAGGGCAGGGAAGACGGCTTTCTTT.